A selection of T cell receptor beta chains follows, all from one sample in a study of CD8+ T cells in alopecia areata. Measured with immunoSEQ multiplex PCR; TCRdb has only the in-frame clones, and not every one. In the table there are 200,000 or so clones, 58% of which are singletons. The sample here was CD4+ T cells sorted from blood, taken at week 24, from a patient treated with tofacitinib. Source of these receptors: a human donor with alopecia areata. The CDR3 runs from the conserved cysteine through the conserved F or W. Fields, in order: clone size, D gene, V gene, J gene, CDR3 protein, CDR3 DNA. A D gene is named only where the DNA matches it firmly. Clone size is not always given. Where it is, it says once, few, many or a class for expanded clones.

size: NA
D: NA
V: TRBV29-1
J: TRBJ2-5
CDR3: CSVEFLAEQETQYF
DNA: TGCAGCGTTGAATTTCTTGCAGAACAAGAGACCCAGTACTTC

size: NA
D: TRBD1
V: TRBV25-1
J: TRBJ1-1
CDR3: CASNPRGETEAFF
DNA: TGTGCCAGCAACCCCAGGGGGGAAACTGAAGCTTTCTTT

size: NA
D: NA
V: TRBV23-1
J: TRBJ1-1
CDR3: CASSQSNPGLLYPSTEAFF
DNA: TGCGCCAGCAGTCAAAGCAACCCAGGGCTTTTGTATCCGAGCACTGAAGCTTTCTTT

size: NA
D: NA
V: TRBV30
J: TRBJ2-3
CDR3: CAWNPGTDTQYF
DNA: TGTGCCTGGAATCCTGGCACAGATACGCAGTATTTT

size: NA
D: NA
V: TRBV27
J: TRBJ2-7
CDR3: CASILAAGRGEQYF
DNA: TGTGCCAGCATCCTTGCTGCAGGGAGAGGAGAGCAGTACTTC

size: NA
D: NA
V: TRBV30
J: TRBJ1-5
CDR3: CAWSVRDQPQHF
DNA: TGTGCCTGGAGTGTAAGGGATCAGCCCCAGCATTTT

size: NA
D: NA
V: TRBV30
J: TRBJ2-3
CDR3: CASANGLRDTQYF
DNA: TGTGCCTCTGCGAACGGACTCCGGGATACGCAGTATTTT

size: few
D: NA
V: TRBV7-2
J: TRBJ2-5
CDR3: CASSLRALYQETQYF
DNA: TGTGCCAGCAGCTTGAGGGCCCTTTATCAAGAGACCCAGTACTTC

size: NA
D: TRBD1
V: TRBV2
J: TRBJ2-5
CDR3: CASSGGVQETQYF
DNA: TGTGCCAGCTCAGGGGGAGTTCAAGAGACCCAGTACTTC

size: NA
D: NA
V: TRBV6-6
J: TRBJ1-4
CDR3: CASSYGQEKLFF
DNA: TGTGCCAGCAGTTACGGACAGGAAAAACTGTTTTTT

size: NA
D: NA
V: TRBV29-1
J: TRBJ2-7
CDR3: CSVVTESHYEQYF
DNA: TGCAGCGTTGTAACAGAATCCCACTACGAGCAGTACTTC

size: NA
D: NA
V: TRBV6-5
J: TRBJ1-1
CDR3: CASIDWNTEAFF
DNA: TGTGCCAGCATAGACTGGAACACTGAAGCTTTCTTT

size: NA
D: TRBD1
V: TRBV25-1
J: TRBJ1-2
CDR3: CASSGRTGDGYTF
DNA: TGTGCCAGCAGTGGACGGACAGGGGATGGCTACACCTTC

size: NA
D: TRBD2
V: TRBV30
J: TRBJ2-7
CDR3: CAWSVKLLAGTYEQYF
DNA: TGTGCCTGGAGTGTAAAGTTACTAGCGGGAACCTACGAGCAGTACTTC

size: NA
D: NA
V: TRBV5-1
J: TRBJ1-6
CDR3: CASSSEGESPLHF
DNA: TGCGCCAGCAGCTCGGAGGGGGAATCACCCCTCCACTTT

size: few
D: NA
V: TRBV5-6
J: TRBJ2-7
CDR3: CASSFAGTRLHEQYF
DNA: TGTGCCAGCAGCTTCGCCGGGACGAGACTCCACGAGCAGTACTTC

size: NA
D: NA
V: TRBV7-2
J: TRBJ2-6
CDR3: CASSTGGPRSGANVLTF
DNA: TGTGCCAGCAGCACCGGGGGGCCGAGATCTGGGGCCAACGTCCTGACTTTC

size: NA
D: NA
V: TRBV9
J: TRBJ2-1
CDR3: CASSVAREGLSSYNEQFF
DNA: TGTGCCAGCAGCGTAGCTCGCGAGGGCCTGAGCTCCTACAATGAGCAGTTCTTC

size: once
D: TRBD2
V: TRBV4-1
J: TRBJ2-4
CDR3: CASSQAGGKNIQYF
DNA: TGCGCCAGCAGCCAAGCGGGAGGCAAAAACATTCAGTACTTC

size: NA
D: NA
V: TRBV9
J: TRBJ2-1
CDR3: CASSERTQSYNEQFF
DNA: TGTGCCAGCAGCGAACGGACACAATCCTACAATGAGCAGTTCTTC

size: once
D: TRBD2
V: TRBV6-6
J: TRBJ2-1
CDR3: CASKFSGRGGNEQFF
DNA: TGTGCCAGCAAGTTTAGCGGGAGGGGGGGAAATGAGCAGTTCTTC

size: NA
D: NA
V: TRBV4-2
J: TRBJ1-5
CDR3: CASRLSREGHQPQHF
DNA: TGTGCCAGCAGACTTAGCCGGGAGGGTCATCAGCCCCAGCATTTT

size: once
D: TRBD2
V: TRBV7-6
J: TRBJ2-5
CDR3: CASSLETSGNVKQYF
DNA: TGTGCCAGCAGCTTAGAAACTAGCGGGAATGTAAAGCAGTACTTC

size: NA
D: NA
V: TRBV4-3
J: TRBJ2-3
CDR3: CASSQESAGAPTDTQYF
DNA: TGCGCCAGCAGCCAAGAATCAGCCGGAGCCCCCACAGATACGCAGTATTTT